The rows below give T cell receptor beta chains drawn from one sample of a study of blood T cell repertoires in COVID-19. Here immunoSEQ multiplex PCR was the method, and the copy in TCRdb shows in-frame clones only, minus some. The sample includes roughly 200,000 clones, around 80% of them seen just once. The sequenced sample was peripheral blood. The receptors were sampled from a man between 65 and 79 years old with active or convalescent COVID-19. The CDR3 runs from the conserved cysteine through the conserved F or W. Fields, in order: CDR3 length, clone size, J gene, V gene, CDR3 protein. Size is omitted from some rows. Given values are once, few, many or a class for expanded clones.

length: 15
size: few
J: TRBJ2-1
V: TRBV11-2
CDR3: CASSLGLGLAELGIF

length: 13
size: NA
J: TRBJ1-5
V: TRBV6-5
CDR3: CASKAGAGQPQHF

length: 16
size: NA
J: TRBJ1-3
V: TRBV6-1
CDR3: CASSVGQGADGNTIYF

length: 18
size: NA
J: TRBJ1-1
V: TRBV28
CDR3: CASSLHLLDRRVNTEAFF

length: 15
size: NA
J: TRBJ2-7
V: TRBV6-6
CDR3: CASSWGQGRSYEQYF

length: 15
size: few
J: TRBJ1-2
V: TRBV9
CDR3: CASSVESGNHYGYTF

length: 13
size: few
J: TRBJ2-7
V: TRBV5-1
CDR3: CASSGTDVGEQYF

length: 16
size: NA
J: TRBJ2-1
V: TRBV2
CDR3: CASSEAGGGLAEEQFF

length: 14
size: NA
J: TRBJ1-1
V: TRBV5-6
CDR3: CASSPRTGGTEAFF

length: 13
size: NA
J: TRBJ1-3
V: TRBV2
CDR3: CASSASSGNTIYF